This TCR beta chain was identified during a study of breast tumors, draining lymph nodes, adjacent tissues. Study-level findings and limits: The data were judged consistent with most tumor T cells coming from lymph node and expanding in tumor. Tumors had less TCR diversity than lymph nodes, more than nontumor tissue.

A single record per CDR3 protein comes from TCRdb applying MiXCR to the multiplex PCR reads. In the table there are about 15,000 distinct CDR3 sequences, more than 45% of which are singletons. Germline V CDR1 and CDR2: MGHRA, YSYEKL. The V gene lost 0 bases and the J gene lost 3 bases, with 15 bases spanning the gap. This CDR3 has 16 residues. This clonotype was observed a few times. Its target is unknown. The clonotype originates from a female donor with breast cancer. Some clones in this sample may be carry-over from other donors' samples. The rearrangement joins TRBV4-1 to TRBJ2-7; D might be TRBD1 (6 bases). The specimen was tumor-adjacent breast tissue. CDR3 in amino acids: CASSQDWPGVSYEQYF. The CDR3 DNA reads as TGCGCCAGCAGCCAAGATTGGCCAGGGGTTAGCTACGAGCAGTACTTC.